This T cell receptor beta chain emerged from a study of blood T cell repertoires in COVID-19 (dated by TCRdb to 2020 to 2022). About the investigation overall: Collaborator samples came from the United States, Italy and Spain and covered acute and convalescent phases of COVID-19. The material from the prospective study consisted of cDNA or gDNA derived from T cells, B-cell-depleted T cells, or PBMCs. The samples were drawn from two sources: the first 160 participants of the ongoing ImmuneRACE study, and fewer than 1,500 subjects contributed by 6 global collaborators. The sample metadata nearly always contained a de-identified subject ID, COVID-19 status, age in years and sex. Where available, HLA class I and class II types were obtained from metadata supplied by the sample provider rather than from assay-based typing. The repertoires were released in a freely available public database intended as a resource for research on the immune response to SARS-CoV-2. The dataset comprised deeply sampled blood TCRbeta repertoires from subjects exposed to, actively infected with, or recovered from COVID-19.

Reading from cysteine to phenylalanine, the CDR3 counts 10 amino acids. The DNA shown is the 30-base CDR3, in frame from base 1. CDR1 and CDR2, looked up from the germline V gene, are MGHDK and SYGVNS. V and J lose 9 bases and 3 bases, and a span of 5 bases separates them. TCRbeta CDR3 regions were amplified from genomic DNA using the immunoSEQ Assay, a bias-controlled multiplex PCR. The study's processing was this. Within the assay, amplification of reference gene primers was used to estimate how many nucleated cells each sample contained. To quantify the absolute abundance of each unique TCRbeta CDR3 rearrangement, sequence reads were collapsed and filtered. Productive Simpson clonality was computed per sample as the square root of Simpson's diversity index over productive rearrangements. In TCRdb, the immuneACCESS table is reduced to in-frame sequences with V and J assigned. These tables do not hold every clone; where another copy was compared, an unresolved V gene accounts for under half, and the others remain unexplained. V and J calls plus clone size are reproduced from that table; the DNA served to infer D and trimming. Here the sample has around 190,000 clones; roughly nine tenths occur a single time. Around 1.9% of the sample goes to the ten largest clones.

Concerning this clone: This receptor's antigen is unknown. No base quality information exists; no much larger clone differs at one position.

Beyond this particular receptor, the publication reports: How much clinical and demographic metadata was included differed by source and by participant, and the metadata was provided uncurated.

Samples from volunteer blood donors who had recovered from COVID-19 were contributed by a second Seattle source. Whole blood was collected in K2EDTA tubes by collaborating institutions according to the institutions' own protocols. Collaborator samples were shipped for TCRbeta analysis as frozen whole blood, isolated PBMCs, or DNA extracted from either sample type. The chain uses TRBV25-1 and TRBJ1-2; the D gene identity is not certain. The sequenced material came from peripheral blood. The source of this sequence is a man between 18 and 29 years old who had recovered from COVID-19. Read as DNA, the sequence is TGTGCCAGTGAGGACTATGGCTACACCTTC. It specifies CASEDYGYTF.